The subject of this entry is one T cell receptor beta chain. This clone's antigen is unknown. The input lacks base qualities; no much larger clone sits a single base away. The germline V gene encodes CDR1 DFQATT and CDR2 SNEGSKA (reference sequence). At the junction V is shortened by 3 bases and J by 5 bases, with 16 bases in between. Measured from the cysteine to the phenylalanine, the CDR3 is 15 residues long. Only the CDR3 DNA is retained, 45 bases long and in frame from the first base. The data stem from a study of human T cells and chemical hapten exposure (dated by TCRdb to the early 2020s). With regard to the full study: For sensitization, 2% DPC in acetone was applied to a 2 cm by 2 cm area of upper inner arm skin. Patients additionally received weekly therapeutic DPC doses to the scalp throughout the roughly 25-week study period. Patch testing was performed on the upper back with Finn chambers containing 0.01% DPC, and the patch tests were scored after 6 days according to International Contact Dermatitis Research Group standards. The mostly female patient cohort included alopecia areata with under or over 50% scalp involvement, alopecia totalis and alopecia universalis. Libraries were combined into a pool for sequencing, and differences in TCR yield between samples came mainly from small differences in library volumes within the pool. Peripheral blood TCR repertoire changes were tracked in vivo in alopecia patients during primary and secondary sensitization to the hapten diphenylcyclopropenone (DPC). Blood was sampled from patients pre-sensitization (week 0) and at 2, 6 and about 24 weeks after DPC sensitization. Some 29 alopecia patients gave blood for TCR sequencing at one to four time points (pre-sensitization, 2, 6 and 24 weeks). Broader findings and caveats from the paper: The number of TCRs above 1 in 1000 frequency did not change with DPC sensitization; there was no evidence of global repertoire structure alterations. A positive correlation was found between the number of PT1 expanded TCRs and patch test score, with significance reached at thresholds 8, 16 and 32 but not 4. Repeated subsampling changed both the strength of the expansion versus patch-test correlation and the threshold at which that correlation became significant. Expanded TCRs formed significantly more large CDR3 similarity clusters than pre-sensitization or healthy control sets, consistent with antigen-driven responses. Alopecia, a presumed autoimmune disease, was present in all patients, so the immune response of the patients might differ from that of healthy individuals.

The time point tag for this specimen amounts to: pre-sensitization, week 0. The treatment or condition label corresponds to: therapeutic diphenylcyclopropenone sensitization with weekly scalp DPC. At every patch-test visit, the blood draw took place before the patch test was put on. Patients were eligible if aged 18 to 70, diagnosed with alopecia and judged suitable for DPC therapy, and pregnant patients were excluded. Total RNA was extracted from unfractionated whole blood collected in Tempus Blood RNA tubes. Preparation of the library involved RACE. Sequencing took place on a NextSeq 500. During library preparation, unique molecular identifiers were attached to individual cDNA molecules so that TCRs could be counted in a quantitative, reproducible way. Both TCR alpha and TCR beta chains were sequenced from each blood RNA sample. In the source study's methods: The median number of TCRs per sample was approximately 96,000, ranging from 23,224 to 690,600. V, J and CDR3 annotation of the TCR reads was performed with the Decombinator software suite. To make PS versus PT1 abundance plots, every sample was subsampled to the same number of TCRs (28,000). Expanded TCRs were defined as absent before sensitization and observed at least eight times at the 2-week time point. TCRdb took the public reads, trimmed them with fastp at Q25, ran MiXCR for clone calling and kept in-frame beta chains. For every CDR3 protein sequence, its rows merge into one entry that carries the most common genes and DNA. None of the V and J calls come from the authors' own analysis; TCRdb made them. The sample table lists around 180,000 distinct CDR3 sequences, roughly 30% of them with a count of one. 2.5% to 3.5% of the sample lies in the top ten.

This TCR was recovered from a woman in her 30s with alopecia areata. Some clones in this sample may be carry-over from other donors' samples. Specimen: whole blood, collected in connection with sensitization to the hapten diphenylcyclopropenone (DPC). The chain joins TRBV20-1 to TRBJ1-4; TRBD1 is a possible D gene, resting on 6 matching bases. The nucleotide sequence reads TGCAGTGCTAGCCTCCCCGGGGGCCGCAATGAAAAACTGTTTTTT. It translates to CSASLPGGRNEKLFF.